This T cell receptor beta chain is drawn from a study of T-cell reconstitution after alpha-beta-depleted transplantation in children. This clonotype was recorded a few times. Germline-derived CDR1 and CDR2 are SGHTA and FQGNSA. The ends lost 1 base at V and 6 bases at J; junction bases unmatched: 3. CDR3 length equals 15 residues. A library of TCRbeta sequences, prepared with unique molecular identifiers, was generated. TCRdb fed the PCR reads into MiXCR, producing one record per CDR3 protein. The sample carries about 980,000 distinct CDR3 sequences, around 30% recorded once. The sequencing here drew on PBMCs, mostly from graft donor cells, taken 360 days after TCRalphabeta/CD19-depleted stem cell transplant. The chain recombines TRBV7-2 with TRBJ2-1, with 10 bases that match TRBD2. This sequence was found in a boy under two years old who had a stem cell transplant for SCID, so the T cells may come from the graft donor. CDR3 sequence (DNA): TGTGCCAGCAGCTTAGGTTGGACTAGCGGCAATGAGCAGTTCTTC. The encoded protein is CASSLGWTSGNEQFF.